This is a list of T cell receptor beta chains from one sample in a study of T cell responses to AZD1222 COVID-19 vaccine. Libraries were prepared by immunoSEQ multiplex PCR; TCRdb keeps only in-frame clonotypes and omits some of them. The sample consists of fewer than 200,000 clones, 88% of them appearing once. This specimen consisted of peripheral blood, obtained 28 days after the second AZD1222 dose. These receptors came from an adult who received the AZD1222 COVID-19 vaccine. The CDR3 runs from the conserved cysteine through the conserved F or W. The D gene is left open where the match is weak. For some rows the clone size is stated as once, few or many, or as a class when expanded; others skip it.

TRBV30,TRBJ2-1,.,.,TGTGCCTGGAGTTCCCCACCTAATGAGCAGTTCTTC,CAWSSPPNEQFF
TRBV7-2,TRBJ2-3,.,.,TGTGCCAGCAGCTTAGAGGAGGGAGTAAGCACAGATACGCAGTATTTT,CASSLEEGVSTDTQYF
TRBV19,TRBJ2-7,.,.,TGTGCCAGTAGCCAGAAATGGGGGTGGGAGCAGTACTTC,CASSQKWGWEQYF
TRBV6-2/TRBV6-3,TRBJ1-2,.,.,TGTGCCAGCAGCTCGACAGCTAACTATGGCTACACCTTC,CASSSTANYGYTF
TRBV6-4,TRBJ2-3,TRBD1,.,TGTGCCAGCAGCGACCAGGGGGCAGATACGCAGTATTTT,CASSDQGADTQYF
TRBV6-5,TRBJ1-2,.,.,TGTGCCAGCAGTTTGGAGGGAATGAGCTACACCTTC,CASSLEGMSYTF
TRBV5-4,TRBJ2-2,TRBD2,.,TGTGCCAGCAGCCTCAGGACTAGCGGGAGGGCCGGGGAGCTGTTTTTT,CASSLRTSGRAGELFF
TRBV3-1/TRBV3-2,TRBJ1-5,.,.,TGTGCCAGCAGCCAAGATTCCCGACAGCCGGGGTATAACAATCAGCCCCAGCATTTT,CASSQDSRQPGYNNQPQHF
TRBV6-5,TRBJ2-3,TRBD1,.,TGTGCCAGCAGGAGGACAGGGTCCGCAGATACGCAGTATTTT,CASRRTGSADTQYF
TRBV6-5,TRBJ2-7,TRBD2,once,TGTGCCAGCAGTCCGACTAGCGGGAGCTCCTACGAGCAGTACTTC,CASSPTSGSSYEQYF
TRBV7-8,TRBJ2-7,TRBD1,.,TGTGCCAGCAGCTTCGCCGGGACAGGGGCCTACGAGCAGTACTTC,CASSFAGTGAYEQYF
TRBV19,TRBJ1-4,.,.,TGTGCCAGTAGCGGGGGGGCCAGGGAAAAACTGTTTTTT,CASSGGAREKLFF
TRBV19,TRBJ2-4,TRBD1,.,TGTGCCAGTAGTCGACAGGGGATTGGGGACATTCAGTACTTC,CASSRQGIGDIQYF
TRBV28,TRBJ1-4,TRBD1,once,TGTGCCAGCGGCTTCGGGACAGGGGGTGAAAAACTGTTTTTT,CASGFGTGGEKLFF
TRBV7-9,TRBJ2-3,.,once,TGTGCCAGCAGCCCAGGCTGGGGTGGACCTTCCACAGATACGCAGTATTTT,CASSPGWGGPSTDTQYF
TRBV7-2,TRBJ2-2,TRBD1,.,TGTGCCAGCCGGGGGACAGGGGGCGGTGGGACCGGGGAGCTGTTTTTT,CASRGTGGGGTGELFF
TRBV2,TRBJ2-7,.,.,TGTGCCAGCAGCCCTCGCCGAGGACTCGGCTACGAGCAGTACTTC,CASSPRRGLGYEQYF
TRBV30,TRBJ2-7,TRBD1,.,TGTGCCTGGAGTCTGGACAGGGGGTTTTACGAGCAGTACTTC,CAWSLDRGFYEQYF
TRBV24-1,TRBJ1-2,.,.,TGTGCCACCAGTGATCGGACTGTCAATGGCTACACCTTC,CATSDRTVNGYTF
TRBV7-2,TRBJ2-7,.,few,TGTGCCAGCAGCTTATCGCGGGCACCTACCTACGAGCAGTACTTC,CASSLSRAPTYEQYF
TRBV7-3,TRBJ2-7,TRBD2,.,TGTGCCAGCAGCCCCTCAGCGGGAGGGGTCTACGAGCAGTACTTC,CASSPSAGGVYEQYF
TRBV5-1,TRBJ2-1,.,once,TGCGCCAGCAGCTTGGCCACGGGGGGCTGGTCCTACAATGAGCAGTTCTTC,CASSLATGGWSYNEQFF
TRBV3-1/TRBV3-2,TRBJ2-5,.,few,TGTGCCAGCAGCCAACTTAGCGGTAAAGAGACCCAGTACTTC,CASSQLSGKETQYF
TRBV9,TRBJ2-7,TRBD2,.,TGTGCCAGCAGCCCCCCGGGAGGGAGCTCCTACGAGCAGTACTTC,CASSPPGGSSYEQYF
TRBV6-2/TRBV6-3,TRBJ1-2,.,.,TGTGCCAGCAGTTACGAAGTGTACTATGGCTACACCTTC,CASSYEVYYGYTF
TRBV29-1,TRBJ1-4,.,few,TGCAGCACCCGGGACAACGCGGACGAAAAACTGTTTTTT,CSTRDNADEKLFF
TRBV10-2,TRBJ1-6,.,.,TGCGCCAGCAGGGACCGGACGGGGGATAATTCACCCCTCCACTTT,CASRDRTGDNSPLHF
TRBV4-1,TRBJ1-5,TRBD1,.,TGCGCCAGCAGCCAAGATCGCGGGACAGTAGGCAATCAGCCCCAGCATTTT,CASSQDRGTVGNQPQHF
TRBV28,TRBJ2-1,.,.,TGTGCCAGCAGTTATAAACAGGGTAGGGAGCAGTTCTTC,CASSYKQGREQFF
TRBV28,TRBJ2-3,.,once,TGTGCCAGCAGTCCCAGTCCGGGACTGGGTAGCTTCACAGATACGCAGTATTTT,CASSPSPGLGSFTDTQYF
TRBV19,TRBJ2-1,.,few,TGTGCCAGTAGTATAGAAGGAGGGGTGACGCTGCACAATGAGCAGTTCTTC,CASSIEGGVTLHNEQFF
TRBV11-1,TRBJ2-5,TRBD1,.,TGTGCCAGCAGCTTGGGACAGGGGGAGGAGACCCAGTACTTC,CASSLGQGEETQYF
TRBV30,TRBJ2-7,.,once,TGTGCCTGGAGTCAACGAGGCAGGAGGTACGAGCAGTACTTC,CAWSQRGRRYEQYF
TRBV18,TRBJ1-5,.,many,TGTGCCAGCTCACCCGACCATGGGAATCAGCCCCAGCATTTT,CASSPDHGNQPQHF
TRBV5-1,TRBJ2-5,.,.,TGCGCCAGCAGCTTGGACACGGAGACCCAGTACTTC,CASSLDTETQYF
TRBV19,TRBJ1-4,.,.,TGTGCCAGTAGTAAGACTCCGGGGAAACTGTTTTTT,CASSKTPGKLFF
TRBV7-2,TRBJ1-5,TRBD1,.,TGTGCCAGCAGCGACAGGGTTGGTGGGCCCCAGCATTTT,CASSDRVGGPQHF
TRBV28,TRBJ2-3,.,.,TGTGCCAGCAGTTTTTTCCCGCCGGGGGGCACAGATACGCAGTATTTT,CASSFFPPGGTDTQYF
TRBV28,TRBJ1-5,TRBD1,.,TGTGCCAGCAGTTCTCCGGGACAGGGATTCGGTCAGCCCCAGCATTTT,CASSSPGQGFGQPQHF
TRBV23-1,TRBJ2-3,TRBD2,.,TGCGCCAGCAGCCGAACTAGCGGAACTAGCACAGATACGCAGTATTTT,CASSRTSGTSTDTQYF
TRBV30,TRBJ2-1,TRBD2,.,TGTGCCTGGAGTTATGGGACTAGCCCAAACAATGAGCAGTTCTTC,CAWSYGTSPNNEQFF
TRBV10-3,TRBJ1-2,.,.,TGTGCCATCAGTGACAGGCTTACTTCCTATGGCTACACCTTC,CAISDRLTSYGYTF
TRBV2,TRBJ1-6,TRBD1,.,TGTGCCAGCAGTAGACAGGGGGATAATTCACCCCTCCACTTT,CASSRQGDNSPLHF
TRBV6-6,TRBJ2-2,TRBD2,.,TGTGCCAGCACTCACGGGACTAGCGGGAACACCGGGGAGCTGTTTTTT,CASTHGTSGNTGELFF
TRBV28,TRBJ2-3,TRBD1,.,TGTGCCAGCAGTTATTATATATCGGGACAGGGGATCGCAGATACGCAGTATTTT,CASSYYISGQGIADTQYF
TRBV15,TRBJ2-1,.,few,TGTGCCACCAGTCCACTATCGGGCGGTGAGCAGTTCTTC,CATSPLSGGEQFF
TRBV28,TRBJ1-1,.,.,TGTGCCAGCGGCCGGGGTTTGGGCACTGAAGCTTTCTTT,CASGRGLGTEAFF
TRBV6-5,TRBJ1-2,.,.,TGTGCCAGCAGTTATAGGACTAGGGGGTTCGATGGCTACACCTTC,CASSYRTRGFDGYTF
TRBV24-1,TRBJ2-1,TRBD2,once,TGTGCCACCAGTGACCCAAGCGGGAGTCCCTACAATGAGCAGTTCTTC,CATSDPSGSPYNEQFF
TRBV9,TRBJ2-3,TRBD1,.,TGTGCCAGCAGCCCTCACAGGGGAAGCACAGATACGCAGTATTTT,CASSPHRGSTDTQYF
TRBV4-1,TRBJ2-1,.,.,TGCGCCAGCAGCCACCACGGGAATGAGCAGTTCTTC,CASSHHGNEQFF
TRBV30,TRBJ1-2,.,.,TGTGCCTGGGCCGACCGATTCCGGGACAACTATGGCTACACCTTC,CAWADRFRDNYGYTF
TRBV9,TRBJ2-7,.,.,TGTGCCAGCAGCGTGACCGGGACTGGGGTCTACGAGCAGTACTTC,CASSVTGTGVYEQYF
TRBV28,TRBJ1-3,.,once,TGTGCCAGCAGTCTCCCACGGGACAATGGAAACACCATATATTTT,CASSLPRDNGNTIYF